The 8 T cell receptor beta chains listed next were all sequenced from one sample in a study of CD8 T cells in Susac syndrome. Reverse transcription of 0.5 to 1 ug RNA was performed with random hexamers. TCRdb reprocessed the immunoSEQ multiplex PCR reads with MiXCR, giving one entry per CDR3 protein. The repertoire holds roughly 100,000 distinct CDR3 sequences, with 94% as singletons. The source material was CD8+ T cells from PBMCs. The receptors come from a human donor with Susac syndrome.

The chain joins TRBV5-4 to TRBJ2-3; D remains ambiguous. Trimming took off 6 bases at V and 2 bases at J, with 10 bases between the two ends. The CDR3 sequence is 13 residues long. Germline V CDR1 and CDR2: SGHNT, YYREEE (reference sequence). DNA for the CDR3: TGTGCCAGCACCGCACCGGACACAGATACGCAGTATTTT. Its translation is CASTAPDTDTQYF.

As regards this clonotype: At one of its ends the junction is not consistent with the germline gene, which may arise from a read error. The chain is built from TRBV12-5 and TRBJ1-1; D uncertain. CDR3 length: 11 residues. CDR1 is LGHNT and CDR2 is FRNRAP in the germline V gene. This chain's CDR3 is CASGLVRWTAF. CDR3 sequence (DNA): TGTGCTAGTGGTTTGGTACGTTGGACTGCCTTT.

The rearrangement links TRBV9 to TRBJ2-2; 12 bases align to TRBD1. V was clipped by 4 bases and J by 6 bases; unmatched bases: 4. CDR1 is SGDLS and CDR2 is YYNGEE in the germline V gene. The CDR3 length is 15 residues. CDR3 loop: CASSFGTGGAGELFF. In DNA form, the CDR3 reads TGTGCCAGCAGCTTCGGGACAGGGGGCGCCGGGGAGCTGTTTTTT.

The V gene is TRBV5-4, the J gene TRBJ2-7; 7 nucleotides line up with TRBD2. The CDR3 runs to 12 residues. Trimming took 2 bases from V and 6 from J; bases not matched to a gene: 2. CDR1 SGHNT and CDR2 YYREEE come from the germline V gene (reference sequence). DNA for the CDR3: TGTGCCAGCAGCTTTGGGGGGGTCGAGCAGTACTTC. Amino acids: CASSFGGVEQYF. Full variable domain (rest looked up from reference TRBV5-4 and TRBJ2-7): ETGVTQSPTHLIKTRGQQVTLRCSSQSGHNTVSWYQQALGQGPQFIFQYYREEENGRGNFPPRFSGLQFPNYSSELNVNALELDDSALYLCASSFGGVEQYFGPGTRLTVT.

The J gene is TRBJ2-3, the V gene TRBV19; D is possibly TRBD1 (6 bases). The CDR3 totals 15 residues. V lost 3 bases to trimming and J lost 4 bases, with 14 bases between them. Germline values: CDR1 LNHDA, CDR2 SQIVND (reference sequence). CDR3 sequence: CASSMVAGVADTQYF. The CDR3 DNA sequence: TGTGCCAGTAGTATGGTGGCAGGGGTAGCAGATACGCAGTATTTT.

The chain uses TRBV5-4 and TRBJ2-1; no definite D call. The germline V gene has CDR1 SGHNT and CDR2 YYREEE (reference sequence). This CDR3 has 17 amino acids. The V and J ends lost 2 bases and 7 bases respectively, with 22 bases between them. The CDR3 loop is CASSFVWAPRANNEQFF. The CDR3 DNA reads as TGTGCCAGCAGCTTCGTTTGGGCGCCGCGAGCAAATAATGAGCAGTTCTTC. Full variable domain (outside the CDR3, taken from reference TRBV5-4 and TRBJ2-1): ETGVTQSPTHLIKTRGQQVTLRCSSQSGHNTVSWYQQALGQGPQFIFQYYREEENGRGNFPPRFSGLQFPNYSSELNVNALELDDSALYLCASSFVWAPRANNEQFFGPGTRLTVL.

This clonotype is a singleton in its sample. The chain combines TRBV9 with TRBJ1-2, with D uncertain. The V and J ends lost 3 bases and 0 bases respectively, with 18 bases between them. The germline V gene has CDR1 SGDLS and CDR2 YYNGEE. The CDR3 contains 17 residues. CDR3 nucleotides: TGTGCCAGCAGCGAGGCCGGACGTCCGAGATCTAACTATGGCTACACCTTC. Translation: CASSEAGRPRSNYGYTF.

The CDR3 protein is CASSLAGTEQYF. CDR3 DNA sequence: TGTGCCAGTAGTTTAGCAGGGACCGAGCAGTACTTC. The V gene is TRBV19, the J gene TRBJ2-7; D could derive from TRBD1 or TRBD2 (5 bases each). The CDR3 runs 12 residues. Germline V gene data show CDR1 as LNHDA and CDR2 as SQIVND (reference sequence). The V end was cut by 5 bases, the J end by 6 bases, with 11 bases between.